This T cell receptor beta chain was captured in a study of T cell responses to AZD1222 COVID-19 vaccine. V trimming: 2 bases; J trimming: 10 bases; junction bases outside the gene matches: 5. The CDR3 has 14 amino acids. The germline CDR1 and CDR2 sequences are MNHEY and SVGAGI. Some clones are missing from TCRdb's copy, which holds only in-frame ones; the method was immunoSEQ multiplex PCR. Of approximately 150,000 clones in the sample, 80% to 95% were seen once. Study observations and caveats: Within unmutated variant regions lay the reported targets of nearly half of spike-specific TCRs. Baseline seropositives among AZD1222 recipients totaled only 5 or 6. Spike-specific TCR breadth and depth rose after two AZD1222 doses. Donors were largely white British and mainly female; clonal diversity was possibly underestimated.

About this clone: Antigen specificity is unknown.

Specimen: peripheral blood, collected on day 0 of AZD1222 vaccination. The receptor was isolated from an adult in good health. The gene calls are TRBV6-5 and TRBJ1-6; 7 bases are shared with TRBD1. This CDR3 reads CASSYTQQGSPLHF. DNA of the CDR3: TGTGCCAGCAGTTACACCCAACAGGGGTCACCCCTCCACTTT.